The sequence of this T cell receptor (beta chain) was determined in a study of vaccination and CD4 T cells after COVID-19. Indicated treatment: approximately 10-day PBMC culture with coronavirus spike peptide pools or control peptides (ViraFEST assay). Samples of CD4+ T cells were obtained from the unexposed donor before the COVID-19 pandemic (2011-2018). V was clipped by 5 bases and J by 0 bases, with 16 bases between them. This CDR3 region has 15 residues. Germline CDR1 is SQVTM and CDR2 is ANQGSEA. Sequenced with the Oncomine TCR Beta short-read assay was DNA taken from cultured CD4+ T cells. From the PCR reads, TCRdb called clonotypes with MiXCR, one entry per CDR3 protein. The sample lists under 7,000 distinct CDR3 sequences; under 35% were seen once. Turning to this clonotype: Its antigen is currently unknown.

V gene TRBV29-1 combines with J gene TRBJ1-1, with TRBD1 as a possible D gene (5 bases). The sample consisted of CD4+ T cells from blood, cultured in vitro. The clonotype originates from a human donor in good health. CDR3 DNA: TGCAGCGTTTTAAGGTCCAGGGCAATGAACACTGAAGCTTTCTTT. Translating it yields CSVLRSRAMNTEAFF.